This TCR beta chain came from a study of shared clonotypes between healthy human individuals. Whole-study findings and limits: Some naive CD4 clonotypes, 4% to 6%, turned up in common across four donors. It was anticipated that sequencing depth would influence how many clonotypes donors shared. Although depth was large, rarefaction showed that sequencing of the sorted subsets was incomplete.

The repertoire was sequenced with immunoSEQ multiplex PCR; TCRdb's copy has only in-frame clones and lacks some. Among about 2.3 million clones listed, approximately 93% were seen once. Comments on this clone: What it binds is not known.

The clonotype originates from a man between 18 and 29 years old in good health. Some clones in this sample may be carry-over from other donors' samples. Sequences were obtained from naive CD4+ T cells from PBMCs. Subset here: CD45RA+ positively selected.

CDR3 region: CASSVDSGVYEQYF. For the CDR3, the DNA is TGCGCCAGCAGCGTGGACAGTGGGGTCTACGAGCAGTACTTC. The V and J genes are TRBV5-1 and TRBJ2-7; TRBD1 is a possible D gene (6 bases). Between the trimmed V and J ends, which lost 4 bases and 3 bases, there was a span of 14 bases. Per the germline V gene, CDR1 is SGHRS and CDR2 is YFSETQ. This CDR3 region has 14 residues.